This TCR beta chain stems from a study of cytomegalovirus exposure and HLA in healthy donors (dated by TCRdb to 2016 to 2017). As for the study more broadly: In an earlier analysis of 550 to 750 of the donors, 276 Gb of sequence data and roughly 100 million unique TCR beta sequences from about 190 million T cells were reported. Around 320 gigabases of sequencing data and approximately 85 million unique TCR sequences were included in an early release covering several hundred HLA-typed donors. Of the roughly 390 genotyped donors, roughly 80% fell in the genetic ancestry cluster associated with self-reported Caucasian donors. The study was designed to test whether signatures of past pathogen exposure could be identified by cataloging public T cell receptors. The T cell repertoires of some 670 subjects were profiled by immunosequencing and related to cytomegalovirus serostatus. Besides the first cohort of about 730 subjects, a separate validation cohort made up of 120 or so different subjects was used. The study combined high-throughput TCR immunosequencing, statistical association of individual TCRs with disease status, and machine learning to predict cytomegalovirus infection status. A later analysis re-analyzed previously published TCR beta repertoires from approximately 700 donors and added high-resolution HLA genotyping to study TCR occurrence patterns. In the later analysis, no new phenotypic data were used to find candidate immune exposures; instead, reliance was placed on TCR beta sequences and their occurrence across donors. In an earlier analysis of 587 of the donors, high-throughput TCR beta sequencing was used to judge whether each TCR beta V gene segment behaved as functional or pseudogenic. Donor age, sex, ethnicity and CMV serostatus were compiled alongside the repertoire data. A later genetic analysis took genome-wide SNP genotypes for 398 of the 666 donors and used that subset as a discovery cohort. Every repertoire in the discovery cohort had been generated on one and the same sequencing platform. HLA typing included class I and class II loci at four-digit resolution. The number of donors typed differed by locus, with about 629-630 for A, B, C, DRB1 and DQB1, around 560 for DQA1, 600 to 610 for DPA1, and some 450 for DPB1. Four to six DR-DQ haplotypes were handled as single units for association and clustering, since linkage in the cohort was strong. On average, roughly 240,000 unique TCR beta nucleotide sequences were sequenced per donor among fewer than 500 genotyped donors of the cohort, with roughly 19% of those sequences being non-productive.

The research as a whole found: In an earlier analysis of about 540 of the donors, most TCR beta V segments were observed in productive rearrangements about 90% or about 30% of the time, broadly matching IMGT annotations. When HLA alleles, especially DR and DQ, strongly co-occurred, attributing TCR associations to individual alleles was difficult. Several of the top co-occurrence clusters appeared to be linked to parvovirus B19, influenza, CMV and Epstein-Barr virus, according to a later analysis. In a later analysis, around 17,000 TCR beta sequences were associated with specific HLA alleles at a false discovery rate of 0.05. This cohort had only TCR beta chains sequenced, and the lack of alpha or paired-chain data limited which features could be detected. The authors suggested that the approach could potentially be generalized to other disease states and immunological phenotypes. A group of highly shared sequence variants was considered likely to be a technical artifact of the sequencing pipeline. Most CMV-associated TCR beta chains appeared to be HLA-restricted in a later analysis, and the HLA associations seemed to be driven largely by CMV exposure. A later genetic analysis reported fewer N-insertions in productive TCRs among donors in an Asian-associated ancestry cluster than the roughly 670-donor mean. Compared with equally common non-associated chains, HLA-associated TCR beta chains in a later analysis were more clonally expanded and had lower generation probabilities. A later genetic analysis associated a missense DCLRE1C variant with V-gene and J-gene trimming of TCR beta chains, and an independent cohort replicated the association. Sequencing depth was assumed to be roughly uniform across donors in the presence/absence analyses, though that assumption may not hold. A further reported finding was that TCR beta sequences accurately predicted the HLA-A and HLA-B alleles for most subjects in the first cohort. In both the original and validation cohorts, the classifier was reported to diagnose cytomegalovirus status with high specificity and sensitivity. Because counts were too low, 15 to 20 rarely observed V segments, including chromosome 9 orphons, were excluded from the earlier analysis of several hundred of the donors. For the cohort, immune exposure information was limited to CMV serostatus. The study listed 150 to 200 TCR beta chains as associated with cytomegalovirus. Linkage disequilibrium might explain the correlated functional status among segregating V segments, but an unknown experimental factor could not be excluded. A later analysis found that TCR association rates varied across HLA loci, with DRB1 alleles showing the most associated TCRs and HLA-C alleles the fewest. HLA typing was unavailable for some donors at each locus, so association tests used only the typed subset. In vitro tests confirmed that a few of the cytomegalovirus-associated TCR beta chains recognize cytomegalovirus antigens. Some IMGT-functional V segments, including TRBV6-2 and TRBV6-3, could not be distinguished by the 87-base-pair reads and were therefore excluded. While some public TCRs were present in many individuals, most TCR sequences turned up only very rarely across donors.

A remark on this clone: Its antigen target is currently unknown. No much larger clone is present one base from it, and per-base qualities are unavailable.

Per the germline V gene (reference sequence), MNHEY is the CDR1 and SMNVEV is the CDR2. The CDR3 covers 14 residues, taking in both the cysteine and the phenylalanine. Only the CDR3 DNA is retained, 42 bases long and in frame from the first base. The junction carries 10 bases between V and J, which are trimmed by 3 bases and 1 base respectively. The cohort was made up of 666 healthy bone marrow donors. All cohort members were sampled while nominally healthy, although unrecorded immune exposures were likely present. The donor tested CMV seronegative, placing the donor among the roughly 350 seronegative members of the cohort. A peripheral blood sample was collected from each donor, and TCR beta sequencing was performed on peripheral blood mononuclear cells. The Qiagen DNeasy Blood Extraction Kit was used to extract genomic DNA from the blood cell samples. Libraries were made using the immunoSEQ multiplex PCR assay. For the multiplex PCR, a mixture combining 60 forward primers for TCR Vbeta segments and 13 reverse primers for TCR Jbeta segments was used. A multiplex PCR assay on genomic DNA amplified the CDR3 region of rearranged TCR beta genes. The Illumina HiSeq System was used to sequence the amplified TCR beta libraries as 87-base-pair reads. As for how the authors treated the data: A later analysis tallied roughly 76 million unique TCR beta chains across the 700 or so repertoires, and approximately 12 million of those chains were shared by two or more donors. Raw reads were error-corrected and collapsed into unique sequences by a nearest-neighbor algorithm in which closely related sequences were merged to remove PCR and sequencing errors. To assign V, D and J gene segments, CDR3 sequences were aligned to IMGT reference sequences. For a sequence to be retained, at least a six-nucleotide match to both a V gene segment and a J gene segment was required. Rearrangements were classified as productive when the CDR3 lacked stop codons and remained in frame with V and J, and all other rearrangements were classified as non-productive. Following IMGT convention, CDR3 was defined as the stretch from the second conserved V-encoded cysteine to the conserved J-encoded phenylalanine. Sequences without an unambiguous match to a single V gene segment were excluded from the earlier analysis of about 600 of the donors. An earlier analysis of several hundred of the donors classified V segments as functional when productive rearrangements were above 56.7% and as segregating when the standard deviation between donors was above 5%. A statistical classification framework was built for diagnosing cytomegalovirus status from the catalog of TCR beta chain sequences. A later analysis assigned V and J genes by comparing TCR nucleotide sequences with IMGT/GENE-DB human TR gene sequences. Using the TCRdist pipeline, a later analysis assigned CDR3 sequences along with most-parsimonious VDJ recombination scenarios. In a later analysis, every TCR beta chain was defined by the combination of its CDR3 amino acid sequence and its V-gene family, and reads without a unique V-gene family were dropped. To address suspected cross-contamination and a sequencing artifact, a later analysis removed some 620 highly shared, low-generation-probability nucleotide sequences. A later analysis calculated a clonal expansion index for each public chain from normalized within-repertoire ranks of inferred template counts. In a later analysis, generation probabilities were computed using a VDJ recombination model fitted to out-of-frame rearrangements, and the results were checked against IGoR. Hypergeometric tests were used in a later analysis to score TCR-TCR, TCR-HLA and TCR-CMV co-occurrence, with a repertoire-size bias correction applied to the TCR pairs. A later analysis estimated false discovery rates by permuting HLA or CMV assignments 20 times. A later analysis grouped co-occurring TCRs with DBSCAN, adding TCRdist sequence similarity when clustering within HLA-allele-positive subsets. Co-occurrence clustering excluded repertoires with fewer than 30,000 or more than 120,000 public chains, plus five with anomalous nucleotide sharing. TCRdb took this table from immuneACCESS and kept in-frame rearrangements with V and J called. Such tables lack part of the clones; where checked against another copy, unresolved V genes explain under half of the gap, and the rest is unexplained. V and J calls and clone size are as listed in that table; D and trimming were resolved from the DNA. The sample includes 150,000 to 180,000 clones, with about 80% observed a single time. About 4% of the sample is taken by the ten largest.

The receptor's source is a woman aged 35 to 49 in good health and CMV-seronegative. The chain couples TRBV27 to TRBJ2-7; the D gene lacks a confident call. Sequenced material: PBMCs. The CDR3 has the sequence CASSFTRRSYEQYF. The nucleotides are TGTGCCAGCAGTTTTACCCGGAGATCCTACGAGCAGTACTTC.